The next 31 T cell receptor beta chains were all read from a single sample in a study of regulatory T cells in long-lasting Graves disease. As to time point: persistent/refractory GD, antithyroid drugs over 5 years with positive TRAb. The TCR library was prepared using RNA isolated from PBMCs. Arm-PCR of CDR3 regions and iRepertoire HTBI primers were used to build TCR beta libraries. MiXCR, run by TCRdb on the multiplex PCR reads, gives a single entry per CDR3 protein. The sample comprises around 400,000 distinct CDR3 sequences, roughly a quarter of which are singletons, and approximately 26% rests with the top ten. Source: peripheral blood mononuclear cells (PBMCs), taken when the disease was refractory, from a patient treated with antithyroid drugs. These receptors all stem from a female donor with Graves disease.

This clonotype was found many times. The chain combines TRBV6-1 with TRBJ2-7; 8 nucleotides agree with TRBD1. Germline V CDR1 and CDR2: MNHNS, SASEGT. V lost 5 bases to trimming and J lost 3 bases; unmatched junction nucleotides: 3. There are 13 residues in the CDR3. The CDR3 sequence is CASSRTGIYEQYF. For the CDR3, the DNA is TGTGCCAGCAGTAGGACAGGGATCTACGAGCAGTACTTC.

This clonotype was seen repeatedly, ten times or more. The chain uses TRBV2 and TRBJ1-6; a weak D match, TRBD1 (5 bases). This CDR3 is built from 14 residues. V dropped 6 bases and J dropped 8 bases, with 14 bases sitting between them. Germline V gene lookup returns CDR1 SNHLY and CDR2 FYNNEI. In DNA form, the CDR3 reads TGTGCCAGCAGGCCGGGGGGGGAACATTCACCCCTCCACTTT. It encodes CASRPGGEHSPLHF.

V is TRBV19 and J is TRBJ2-1; D uncertain. V gave up 4 bases and J gave up 0 bases, with 10 bases separating them. CDR3 length equals 15 residues. The germline V gene has CDR1 LNHDA and CDR2 SQIVND (reference sequence). This chain's CDR3 is CASSRLSGSYNEQFF. CDR3 nucleotides: TGTGCCAGTAGTAGGCTTTCGGGCTCCTACAATGAGCAGTTCTTC.

This clonotype was picked up many times. The V call is TRBV28, the J call TRBJ2-7; TRBD2 aligns across 9 bases. Germline V CDR1 and CDR2: MDHEN, SYDVKM. Trimming at V came to 6 bases and at J to 4 bases, leaving 4 bases not matched to a gene. CDR3 length equals 13 residues. CDR3 bases: TGTGCCAGCAGAGATAGCGGGAGTTACGAGCAGTACTTC. It codes for CASRDSGSYEQYF. The full variable domain, its missing parts supplied by reference TRBV28 and TRBJ2-7, is DVKVTQSSRYLVKRTGEKVFLECVQDMDHENMFWYRQDPGLGLRLIYFSYDVKMKEKGDIPEGYSVSREKKERFSLILESASTNQTSMYLCASRDSGSYEQYFGPGTRLTVT.

This clonotype was detected a few times. This chain joins TRBV30 and TRBJ1-2, with a tentative D call TRBD1 (5 bases). V was shortened by 2 bases and J by 13 bases, with 17 bases between the two germline ends. The germline V gene has CDR1 GTSNPN and CDR2 SVGIG (reference sequence). The CDR3 has 12 amino acids. The CDR3 DNA reads as TGTGCCTGGAGTCCCGACAGACCCGTCACCACCTTC. It encodes CAWSPDRPVTTF.

A word on this clonotype: A read error may be the cause here, since a much bigger clone is one base away. The genes are TRBV6-1 and TRBJ1-4; D remains ambiguous. Per germline, CDR1 MNHNS and CDR2 SASEGT. The CDR3 loop spans 12 amino acids. The CDR3 DNA reads TGTGCCAGCAAGGAGGGAGATGAAAAACTGCTTTTT. This encodes CASKEGDEKLLF.

On this clonotype itself: At one end, the junction sequence differs from germline, possibly due to a read error. This sequence joins TRBV7-6 and TRBJ2-4; tentatively, D is TRBD2 (5 bases). This CDR3 comprises 12 residues. Germline CDR1 and CDR2: SGHVS and FNYEAQ. CDR3 protein: CASSYHSGYLIF. The CDR3 DNA reads as TGTGCCAGCAGCTACCACTCGGGGTACCTAATCTTC.

The chain has TRBV9 and TRBJ2-6; D is unresolved. The CDR3 has 15 amino acids. The V end lost 3 bases, the J end lost 0 bases, and 7 bases lay between the germline ends. From germline, CDR1 is SGDLS and CDR2 YYNGEE. DNA of the CDR3: TGTGCCAGCAGCGGAAGCTTCTCTGGGGCCAACGTCCTGACTTTC. Protein product: CASSGSFSGANVLTF.

This clonotype was counted ten times or more. The CDR3 here is CASSEAWGRAKNIQYF. The CDR3 coding sequence is TGTGCCAGCAGTGAAGCGTGGGGGCGCGCCAAAAACATTCAGTACTTC. V usage is TRBV2 and J usage is TRBJ2-4, with D possibly matching TRBD1 (6 bases). Germline lookup yields CDR1 SNHLY and CDR2 FYNNEI. Trimming took off 0 bases at V and 1 base at J, with 10 bases between the two ends. This CDR3 is 16 amino acids long.

This sequence joins TRBV28 and TRBJ2-3; 7 nucleotides agree with TRBD1. J lost 2 bases, V lost 4 bases, and 3 bases had no gene match. Germline-derived CDR1 and CDR2 are MDHEN and SYDVKM. The CDR3 runs to 14 residues. The CDR3 nucleotides are TGTGCCAGCAGTTGGGACAGTTCCACAGATACGCAGTATTTT. It is translated as CASSWDSSTDTQYF.

This rearrangement joins TRBV19 to TRBJ1-1; 12 bases align to TRBD1. Germline V gene lookup returns CDR1 LNHDA and CDR2 SQIVND (reference sequence). The CDR3 contains 14 residues. The ends lost 10 bases at V and 7 bases at J; junction bases unmatched: 10. CDR3 coding DNA: TGTGCCACCAAACCGGGACAGGGGGCCGGTGAAGCTTTCTTT. Translated, it gives CATKPGQGAGEAFF.

The chain has TRBV12-3 or TRBV12-4 and TRBJ1-2; TRBD1 might be the D (5 bases). The CDR3 is 14 residues long. V dropped 6 bases and J dropped 8 bases, with 19 bases sitting between them. The CDR3 nucleotides are TGTGCCAGCAGCCCAGGGCCAACCCTGGGGGGCTACACCTTC. Translating it yields CASSPGPTLGGYTF.

The DNA for the CDR3 is TGTGCCAGCAGCGTTGACGAAGCGTCAGGGATTCTCTACGAGCAGTACTTC. Protein: CASSVDEASGILYEQYF. The rearrangement uses TRBV9 and TRBJ2-7; D possibly corresponds to TRBD1 (5 bases). Trimming pared 2 bases from V and 3 bases from J, leaving 21 bases between. Germline V gene lookup returns CDR1 SGDLS and CDR2 YYNGEE. The CDR3 totals 17 residues.

In this sample, this clonotype turned up many times. CDR3 bases: TGTGCCAGCAGAAGTCGACAGCGCCGTGTGGGAAAACTGTTTTTT. The encoded protein is CASRSRQRRVGKLFF. V usage is TRBV6-1 and J usage is TRBJ1-4; possible D gene TRBD1, 5 bases. The germline CDR1 and CDR2 sequences are MNHNS and SASEGT. Trimming cost V 6 bases and J 10 bases, with 21 bases left between them. CDR3 length equals 15 residues.

There are many counts of this clonotype. The chain is built from TRBV28 and TRBJ1-2; TRBD1 might be the D (6 bases). Trimming cost V 3 bases and J 2 bases, with 7 bases left between them. The germline gives CDR1 MDHEN, CDR2 SYDVKM. There are 13 residues in the CDR3. The CDR3 region is CASSFQGNYGYTF. The CDR3 DNA sequence: TGTGCCAGCAGTTTTCAGGGGAACTATGGCTACACCTTC.

This clonotype showed up many times. The chain has TRBV2 and TRBJ1-2; D remains ambiguous. Germline assignment: CDR1 SNHLY and CDR2 FYNNEI. V lost 2 bases and J 7 bases, leaving 17 bases between the germline ends. The CDR3 covers 15 residues. In DNA, the CDR3 is TGTGCCAGCAGTGAACTGGTGAAGGAGCCCGGTGGCTACACCTTC. The encoded protein is CASSELVKEPGGYTF.

The sample holds a few counts of this clonotype. V and J are TRBV12-3 or TRBV12-4 and TRBJ2-2; tentatively, D is TRBD2 (5 bases). The CDR3 runs to 17 residues. Trimming shortened V by 6 bases and J by 4 bases, and 21 bases separated the two germline ends. The chain's CDR3 is CASSPILARALTGELFF. CDR3 in DNA: TGTGCCAGCAGCCCGATATTAGCGAGAGCACTCACCGGGGAGCTGTTTTTT.

The rearrangement uses TRBV6-5 and TRBJ2-5; D is unresolved. Germline CDR1 MNHEY, CDR2 SVGAGI. CDR3 length: 13 residues. V lost 3 bases, J lost 1 base, and 6 bases lay in between. The CDR3 protein is CASSYDFQETQYF. CDR3 in DNA: TGTGCCAGCAGTTATGACTTCCAAGAGACCCAGTACTTC.

The rearrangement uses TRBV9 and TRBJ1-1; D is unresolved. V was trimmed by 4 bases and J by 3 bases, leaving 22 bases between them. CDR1 and CDR2 from the germline V gene are SGDLS and YYNGEE. The CDR3 has 17 amino acids. The CDR3 coding sequence is TGTGCCAGCAGCTCAAAGGGCGGGAGAGGCGCCGACACTGAAGCTTTCTTT. Translated, it gives CASSSKGGRGADTEAFF.

This clonotype was recorded at least ten times. The chain couples TRBV18 to TRBJ2-5, with 8 positions matching TRBD1. Germline V gives CDR1 KGHSH, CDR2 LQKENI. V lost 4 bases and J lost 2; bases outside the gene matches: 6. The CDR3 spans 15 residues. For the CDR3, the DNA is TGTGCCAGCTCACGAGGACAGGGTCTACAAGAGACCCAGTACTTC. This sequence encodes CASSRGQGLQETQYF.

This clonotype was seen many times. V usage is TRBV12-3 or TRBV12-4 and J usage is TRBJ1-2; no definite D call. V shed 4 bases and J shed 5 bases, with 20 bases lying between them. The CDR3 covers 16 residues. CDR3 amino acids: CASSSRAGRPNYGYTF. DNA for the CDR3: TGTGCCAGCAGTTCCCGGGCCGGACGCCCAAATTATGGCTACACCTTC.

Note on this clonotype: At one end the junction does not follow the germline gene, possibly because of a read error. This chain joins TRBV7-2 and TRBJ2-7, with D maybe TRBD1 (6 bases). Germline CDR1 reads SGHTA; CDR2 reads FQGNSA. The CDR3 is 13 residues long. CDR3 protein: CARSQTGFGEQYF. CDR3 DNA: TGTGCCCGCAGCCAAACAGGGTTCGGCGAGCAGTACTTC.

The chain carries TRBV3-1 and TRBJ2-5; TRBD2 agrees at 8 bases. Germline values: CDR1 LGHDT, CDR2 YNNKEL (reference sequence). The CDR3 contains 17 residues. V gave up 0 bases and J gave up 5 bases; unmatched junction bases: 11. The CDR3 protein is CASSQESSGSSLETQYF. DNA of the CDR3: TGTGCCAGCAGCCAAGAGAGCAGCGGGAGTTCTTTGGAGACCCAGTACTTC.

This CDR3 reads CSASSVMDSPLHF. In DNA, the CDR3 is TGCAGTGCTAGTAGTGTAATGGATTCACCCCTCCACTTT. V usage is TRBV20-1 and J usage is TRBJ1-6, with D hard to call. Trimming removed 3 bases at V and 8 bases at J, with 11 bases between. In germline, CDR1 is DFQATT, CDR2 SNEGSKA (reference sequence). The CDR3 is 13 amino acids.

In its sample, this clonotype was seen a few times. This CDR3 is CAFGQGPNTGELFF. The CDR3 nucleotides are TGTGCCTTCGGACAGGGCCCGAACACCGGGGAGCTGTTTTTT. The genes are TRBV30 and TRBJ2-2, with 8 bases that match TRBD1. V gave up 7 bases and J gave up 0 bases; unmatched junction bases: 4. CDR3 length: 14 amino acids. The germline gives CDR1 GTSNPN, CDR2 SVGIG (reference sequence). Using reference TRBV30 and TRBJ2-2 for the parts outside the CDR3, the full variable domain is SQTIHQWPATLVQPVGSPLSLECTVEGTSNPNLYWYRQAAGRGLQLLFYSVGIGQISSEVPQNLSASRPQDRQFILSSKKLLLSDSGFYLCAFGQGPNTGELFFGEGSRLTVL.

The chain uses TRBV18 and TRBJ1-1, with a possible D match to TRBD1 (5 bases). The germline gives CDR1 KGHSH, CDR2 LQKENI. The CDR3 runs 15 residues. Trimming stripped 6 bases from V and 2 bases from J, with 16 bases between. The CDR3 DNA is TGTGCCAGCTCCCTCGGTGCGACAGTCAACACTGAAGCTTTCTTT. Its translation is CASSLGATVNTEAFF.

This clonotype was recorded many times. The V gene is TRBV20-1, the J gene TRBJ1-2; D not certain. Trimming shortened V by 7 bases and J by 2 bases, and 5 bases separated the two germline ends. Germline CDR1 is DFQATT and CDR2 is SNEGSKA (reference sequence). This CDR3 spans 10 amino acids. This CDR3 is CSVQNYGYTF. CDR3 sequence (DNA): TGCAGTGTTCAAAACTATGGCTACACCTTC.

In this sample, this clonotype turned up once. The rearrangement links TRBV2 to TRBJ1-6, with D possibly being TRBD1 (5 bases). Trimming cost V 7 bases and J 8 bases, with 9 bases left between them. This CDR3 is 12 amino acids long. Germline V gene data show CDR1 as SNHLY and CDR2 as FYNNEI. The CDR3 region is CASMRGDSPLHF. The CDR3, as DNA: TGTGCCAGCATGAGGGGCGATTCACCCCTCCACTTT.

This chain uses TRBV30 with TRBJ1-1; D is perhaps TRBD1 (5 bases). The germline V gene encodes CDR1 GTSNPN and CDR2 SVGIG (reference sequence). Deletions cut 5 bases from V and 9 bases from J, with 19 bases between. The CDR3 runs 13 residues. The DNA for the CDR3 is TGTGCCTGGGAAAGTACCGGGACTTCCAAAGCTTTCTTT. This translates into CAWESTGTSKAFF.

The rearrangement joins TRBV12-3 or TRBV12-4 to TRBJ2-2; D unclear. V gave up 6 bases and J gave up 7 bases, with 12 bases separating them. The CDR3 length is 13 residues. The CDR3 spells CASRPSAIGELFF. The CDR3 DNA is TGTGCCAGCAGGCCTTCGGCGATCGGGGAGCTGTTTTTT.

The CDR3 here is CSARDSSGRGVSEQYF. CDR3 in DNA: TGCAGTGCTAGAGATTCTTCTGGCAGGGGTGTATCCGAGCAGTACTTC. V is TRBV20-1 and J is TRBJ2-7; D possibly corresponds to TRBD1 (6 bases). CDR1 and CDR2 from the germline V gene are DFQATT and SNEGSKA (reference sequence). The germline V and J ends were trimmed by 0 bases and 6 bases, with 21 bases remaining between them. The CDR3 totals 16 residues.